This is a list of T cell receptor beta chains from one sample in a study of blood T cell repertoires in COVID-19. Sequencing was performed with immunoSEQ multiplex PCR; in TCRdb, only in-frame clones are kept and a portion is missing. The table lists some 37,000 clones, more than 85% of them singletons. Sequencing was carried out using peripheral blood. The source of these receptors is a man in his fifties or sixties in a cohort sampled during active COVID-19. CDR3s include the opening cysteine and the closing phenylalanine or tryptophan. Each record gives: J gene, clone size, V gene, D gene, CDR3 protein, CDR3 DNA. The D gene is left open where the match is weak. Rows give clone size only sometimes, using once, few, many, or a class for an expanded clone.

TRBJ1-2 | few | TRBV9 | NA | CASSVGGSWGGYTF | TGTGCCAGCAGCGTAGGTGGCTCCTGGGGCGGCTACACCTTC
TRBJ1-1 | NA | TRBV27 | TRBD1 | CASSLDGQGYTEAFF | TGTGCCAGCAGTTTAGACGGACAGGGGTACACTGAAGCTTTCTTT
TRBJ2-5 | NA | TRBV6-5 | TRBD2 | CASPGGRVQETQYF | TGTGCCAGCCCCGGGGGGAGGGTCCAAGAGACCCAGTACTTC
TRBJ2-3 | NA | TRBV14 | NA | CASSQVPSADTQYF | TGTGCCAGCAGCCAAGTCCCGTCAGCAGATACGCAGTATTTT
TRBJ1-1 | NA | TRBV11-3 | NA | CASSSYSGQMNIEAFF | TGTGCCAGCAGCTCTTACTCGGGACAAATGAACATTGAAGCTTTCTTT
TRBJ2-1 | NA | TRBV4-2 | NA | CASSQLNGNNEQFF | TGTGCCAGCAGCCAATTGAACGGGAACAATGAGCAGTTCTTC
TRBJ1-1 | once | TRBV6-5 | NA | CASSYSSGWTEAFF | TGTGCCAGCAGTTACTCTTCAGGGTGGACTGAAGCTTTCTTT
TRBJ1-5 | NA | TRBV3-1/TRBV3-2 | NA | CASSQGAVVNQPQHF | TGTGCCAGCAGCCAAGGGGCAGTCGTCAATCAGCCCCAGCATTTT
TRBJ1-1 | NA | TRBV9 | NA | CASSVDRFYTEAFF | TGTGCCAGCAGCGTGGACAGATTCTACACTGAAGCTTTCTTT
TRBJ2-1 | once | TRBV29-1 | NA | CSVVDRTTNEQFF | TGCAGCGTTGTCGATCGTACTACGAATGAGCAGTTCTTC
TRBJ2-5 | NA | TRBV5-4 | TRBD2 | CASSLEASGQETQYF | TGTGCCAGCAGCTTGGAGGCTAGCGGACAAGAGACCCAGTACTTC
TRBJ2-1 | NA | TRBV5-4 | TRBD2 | CASSQTSGSNNEQFF | TGTGCCAGCAGCCAGACTAGCGGGAGCAACAATGAGCAGTTCTTC
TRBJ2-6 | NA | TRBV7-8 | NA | CASSWQGRGANVLTF | TGTGCCAGCAGCTGGCAGGGTCGAGGGGCCAACGTCCTGACTTTC
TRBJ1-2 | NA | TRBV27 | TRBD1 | CASSLDRGAGYTF | TGTGCCAGCAGTTTAGACAGGGGTGCTGGCTACACCTTC
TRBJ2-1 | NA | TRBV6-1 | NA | CASSEGTGTYNEQFF | TGTGCCAGCAGTGAGGGTACAGGGACGTACAATGAGCAGTTCTTC
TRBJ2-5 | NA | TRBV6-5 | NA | CASSYAGTQETQYF | TGTGCCAGCAGTTATGCGGGGACCCAAGAGACCCAGTACTTC
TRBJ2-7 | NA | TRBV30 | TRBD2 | CACLRGGEQYF | TGTGCCTGTCTGCGGGGGGGCGAGCAGTACTTC
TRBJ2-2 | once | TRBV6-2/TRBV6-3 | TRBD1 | CASSYSRQGSTGELFF | TGTGCCAGCAGTTACTCCAGACAGGGATCCACCGGGGAGCTGTTTTTT
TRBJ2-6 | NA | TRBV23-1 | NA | CASSRAQGSSGANVLTF | TGCGCCAGCTCTAGGGCTCAGGGTAGCTCTGGGGCCAACGTCCTGACTTTC
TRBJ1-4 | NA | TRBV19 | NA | CASSMPTGTNEKLFF | TGTGCCAGTAGTATGCCGACAGGAACTAATGAAAAACTGTTTTTT
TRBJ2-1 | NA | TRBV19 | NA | CASNRGRASGEQFF | TGTGCCAGTAACAGAGGCAGGGCGAGTGGAGAGCAGTTCTTC
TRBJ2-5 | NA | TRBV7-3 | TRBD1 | CASSPPWTGYQETQYF | TGTGCCAGCAGCCCACCATGGACAGGGTACCAAGAGACCCAGTACTTC
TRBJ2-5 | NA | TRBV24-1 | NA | CATSGFYEETQYF | TGTGCCACCAGTGGTTTCTATGAAGAGACCCAGTACTTC
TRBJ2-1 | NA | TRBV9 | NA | CASSVVDGTYNEQFF | TGTGCCAGCAGCGTAGTTGACGGGACCTACAATGAGCAGTTCTTC
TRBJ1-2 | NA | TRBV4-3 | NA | CASSQAGSLDYGYTF | TGCGCCAGCAGCCAAGCGGGGAGTTTGGATTATGGCTACACCTTC
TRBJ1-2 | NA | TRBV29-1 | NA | CSVEGGQGLYGYTF | TGCAGCGTTGAGGGCGGGCAGGGGCTCTATGGCTACACCTTC
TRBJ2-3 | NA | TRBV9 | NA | CASSPLEGKGDTQYF | TGTGCCAGCAGCCCTCTGGAGGGGAAGGGGGATACGCAGTATTTT
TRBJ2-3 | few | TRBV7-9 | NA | CASSWGPQGFADTQYF | TGTGCCAGCAGCTGGGGGCCGCAGGGATTCGCAGATACGCAGTATTTT
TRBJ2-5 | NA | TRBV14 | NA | CASSPPGGGQETQYF | TGTGCCAGCAGCCCCCCGGGGGGCGGGCAAGAGACCCAGTACTTC
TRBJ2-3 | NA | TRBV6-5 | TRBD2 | CASSYGGRPSDTQYF | TGTGCCAGCAGTTATGGCGGGAGGCCCTCGGATACGCAGTATTTT
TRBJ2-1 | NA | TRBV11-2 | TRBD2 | CASSPRIAGGNLDEQFF | TGTGCCAGCAGCCCCCGGATAGCGGGAGGGAATTTGGATGAGCAGTTCTTC
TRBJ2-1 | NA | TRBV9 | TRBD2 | CASSALGGYNEQFF | TGTGCCAGCAGCGCCTTGGGGGGGTACAATGAGCAGTTCTTC
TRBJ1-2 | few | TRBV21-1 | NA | CASSKEDLPYRGVRGYTF | TGTGCCAGCAGCAAAGAAGACCTACCATACAGGGGCGTGAGGGGCTACACCTTC
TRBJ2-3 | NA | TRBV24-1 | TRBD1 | CATSDLGGGQGHTDTQYF | TGTGCCACCAGTGATTTGGGGGGTGGACAGGGTCACACAGATACGCAGTATTTT
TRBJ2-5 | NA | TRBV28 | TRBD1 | CASSPTGEIIETQYF | TGTGCCAGCAGTCCCACAGGGGAGATAATAGAGACCCAGTACTTC
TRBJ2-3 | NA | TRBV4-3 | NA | CASSQEGVGSDTQYF | TGCGCCAGCAGCCAAGAAGGGGTGGGGTCAGATACGCAGTATTTT
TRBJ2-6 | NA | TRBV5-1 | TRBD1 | CASRPGQGSGANVLTF | TGCGCCAGCAGGCCTGGACAGGGCTCTGGGGCCAACGTCCTGACTTTC
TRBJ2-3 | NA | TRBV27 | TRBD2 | CASSLWSQRGESTDTQYF | TGTGCCAGCAGTTTATGGTCCCAGCGGGGGGAAAGCACAGATACGCAGTATTTT
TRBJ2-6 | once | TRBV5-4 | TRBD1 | CASSDRDSGANVLTF | TGTGCCAGCAGTGACAGGGACTCTGGGGCCAACGTCCTGACTTTC
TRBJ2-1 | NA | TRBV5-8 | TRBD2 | CASSLDSGGSYNEQFF | TGTGCCAGCAGCTTGGATTCGGGGGGTTCCTACAATGAGCAGTTCTTC
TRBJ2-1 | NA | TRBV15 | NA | CATSRDGGGEQFF | TGTGCCACCAGCAGAGATGGGGGAGGTGAGCAGTTCTTC
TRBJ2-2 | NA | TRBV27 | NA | CASSLRSPRFTGELFF | TGTGCCAGCAGTTTAAGGAGTCCTCGGTTCACCGGGGAGCTGTTTTTT
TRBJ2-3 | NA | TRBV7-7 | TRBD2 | CASSPGLAERGADTQYF | TGTGCTAGCAGCCCAGGACTAGCGGAGAGAGGCGCAGATACGCAGTATTTT